This T cell receptor (beta chain) was obtained from a study of blood T cell repertoires in COVID-19. Study summary: COVID-19 samples collected from the United States, Italy and Spain covered acute and convalescent phases.

In the original processing: Amplification from reference gene primers served as the basis for estimated nucleated cell counts. The assay was immunoSEQ multiplex PCR, and TCRdb's table has in-frame clones only and misses some. The V and J calls and clone size come from that table; D and trimming were worked out from the DNA. The sample includes a few hundred thousand clones, about 86% of them seen just once. Trimming cost V 6 bases and J 4 bases, with 15 bases left between them. The CDR3 sequence is 14 residues long. Germline loops: CDR1 SGHAT, CDR2 FQDESV (reference sequence). The rearrangement links TRBV11-1 to TRBJ1-2, with D unresolved. The sequencing sample was made of peripheral blood. This TCR was recovered from a woman aged 50 to 65 with acute or convalescent COVID-19. CDR3 loop: CASSSGPAGYGYTF. The CDR3 coding sequence is TGTGCCAGCAGTTCGGGCCCGGCGGGCTATGGCTACACCTTC.